This TCR beta chain derives from a study of identical twins. TCRdb re-called the 5' RACE reads with MiXCR, one entry per CDR3 protein. The repertoire holds fewer than 900,000 distinct CDR3 sequences, 21% seen once, with 4.3% in the top ten. This clonotype turned up a few times. The V gene lost 5 bases and the J gene lost 3 bases, with 10 bases spanning the gap. CDR1 is SQVTM, CDR2 ANQGSEA, per germline. There are 13 residues in the CDR3. These data were also reused for a study on T cells expressing NK-cell markers. As that study records: Repertoire data for TCR beta were derived from sorted T cells (CD3+CD56+NKG2C+, CD3+CD56+NKG2C- and CD3+CD56-NKG2C+). HCMV seropositivity characterized seven of the eight sequenced donors, and seronegativity one.

The source of this sequence is a woman younger than 35 in good health. Sequencing was performed on PBMCs. This rearrangement joins TRBV29-1 to TRBJ2-2; a possible D gene is TRBD1 (6 bases). The CDR3 DNA reads as TGCAGCGTTACCAGGGGCGACACCGGGGAGCTGTTTTTT. Its translation is CSVTRGDTGELFF.